This TCR beta chain comes out of a study of immune characterization of retroperitoneal liposarcoma. Germline CDR1 MGHRA, CDR2 YSYEKL. The CDR3 runs to 15 residues. Comment on this clonotype: Mismatch with germline at one junction end may stem from a read error.

Each CDR3 protein is one row after TCRdb ran MiXCR on the PCR reads. The sample shows some 11,000 distinct CDR3 sequences, around a quarter of them seen only once. This chain links TRBV4-1 with TRBJ2-1; 10 bases fit TRBD2. The DNA matches TRBJ2-7 better at its end, which makes the J call doubtful. The source of this sequence is a male donor with retroperitoneal liposarcoma. Sequenced: tumor tissue. The CDR3 DNA follows: TGCGCCAGCAGCAAAGAGAGCGGGAGGGCCGTTGAGCAGTACTTC. Amino acid sequence: CASSKESGRAVEQYF.